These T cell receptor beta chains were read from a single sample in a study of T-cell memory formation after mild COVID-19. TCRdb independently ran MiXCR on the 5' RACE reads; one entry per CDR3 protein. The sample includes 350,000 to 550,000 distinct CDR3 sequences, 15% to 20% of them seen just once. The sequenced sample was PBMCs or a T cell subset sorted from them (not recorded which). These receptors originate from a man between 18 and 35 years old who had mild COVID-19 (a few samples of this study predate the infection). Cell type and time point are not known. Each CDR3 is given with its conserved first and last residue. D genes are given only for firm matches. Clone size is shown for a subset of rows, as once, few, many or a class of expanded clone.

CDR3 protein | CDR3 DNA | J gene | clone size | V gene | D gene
CASSISGGLSDTQYF | TGTGCCAGTAGTATTTCCGGGGGCCTGTCAGATACGCAGTATTTT | TRBJ2-3 | few | TRBV19 | .
CASRQVPTTLTMNTEAFF | TGCGCCAGCAGACAAGTCCCGACGACCTTGACCATGAACACTGAAGCTTTCTTT | TRBJ1-1 | few | TRBV4-3 | .
CSAGKSIPHNEQFF | TGCAGTGCTGGGAAATCCATCCCACACAATGAGCAGTTCTTC | TRBJ2-1 | . | TRBV20-1 | .
CASSLATLTYNEQFF | TGTGCCAGCAGCTTAGCGACTCTCACCTACAATGAGCAGTTCTTC | TRBJ2-1 | many | TRBV7-9 | .
CASSPRQGGVYEQYF | TGTGCCAGCAGCCCTAGACAGGGTGGCGTCTACGAGCAGTACTTC | TRBJ2-7 | . | TRBV7-9 | TRBD1
CAWRARGAYEQYF | TGTGCCTGGAGGGCTAGGGGAGCCTACGAGCAGTACTTC | TRBJ2-7 | . | TRBV30 | .
CASSLEPDSGNTIYF | TGCGCCAGCAGCTTGGAGCCGGACTCTGGAAACACCATATATTTT | TRBJ1-3 | few | TRBV5-1 | .
CASSSDSRSGANVLTF | TGTGCCAGCAGTTCGGACAGCCGCTCTGGGGCCAACGTCCTGACTTTC | TRBJ2-6 | few | TRBV12-3/TRBV12-4 | .
CASSLDEGRNEQFF | TGCGCCAGCAGCTTGGATGAGGGAAGGAATGAGCAGTTCTTC | TRBJ2-1 | few | TRBV5-1 | .
CASSWRGSPLHF | TGTGCCAGCAGCTGGCGGGGTTCACCCCTCCACTTT | TRBJ1-6 | few | TRBV7-2 | .
CASSVGLEHIQYF | TGTGCCAGCAGCGTCGGACTAGAACACATTCAGTACTTC | TRBJ2-4 | few | TRBV9 | TRBD2
CASNLEGEKLFF | TGTGCCAGCAACCTGGAGGGTGAAAAACTGTTTTTT | TRBJ1-4 | . | TRBV2 | .
CASSYSTLAGAADTQYF | TGTGCCAGCAGTTACTCGACTCTAGCGGGGGCCGCAGATACGCAGTATTTT | TRBJ2-3 | . | TRBV6-2/TRBV6-3 | TRBD2
CASSLGSTGNEQFF | TGTGCCAGCAGCTTAGGTTCGACGGGAAATGAGCAGTTCTTC | TRBJ2-1 | many | TRBV11-3 | .
CASRGGGNTEAFF | TGTGCCAGCAGGGGGGGAGGGAACACTGAAGCTTTCTTT | TRBJ1-1 | . | TRBV2 | .
CASRVQGFSTDTQYF | TGTGCCAGCAGGGTACAGGGTTTTAGCACAGATACGCAGTATTTT | TRBJ2-3 | few | TRBV6-5 | .
CASSPSGGLTAYEQYF | TGTGCCAGCAGCCCTAGCGGGGGGCTCACAGCCTACGAGCAGTACTTC | TRBJ2-7 | many | TRBV7-9 | TRBD2
CASSNGLAGDSSTDTQYF | TGTGCCAGCAGTAACGGACTAGCGGGGGATTCTAGCACAGATACGCAGTATTTT | TRBJ2-3 | many | TRBV7-3 | TRBD2
CASSLWARQETQYF | TGTGCCAGCAGCTTATGGGCCAGACAAGAGACCCAGTACTTC | TRBJ2-5 | many | TRBV7-9 | .
CASSPGFRHEQFF | TGTGCCAGCAGTCCTGGCTTTAGACATGAGCAGTTCTTC | TRBJ2-1 | few | TRBV7-2 | .
CASSRHGTDTQYF | TGCGCCAGCAGCAGACACGGCACAGATACGCAGTATTTT | TRBJ2-3 | few | TRBV4-3 | .
CASSLGVVVLPLHF | TGTGCCAGCAGCCTGGGGGTGGTCGTCTTACCCCTCCACTTT | TRBJ1-6 | few | TRBV7-8 | .
CASSHRGGFGNTIYF | TGTGCCAGCAGCCACAGGGGTGGCTTTGGAAACACCATATATTTT | TRBJ1-3 | few | TRBV7-2 | TRBD1
CATLLLGGAFF | TGCGCCACCCTTCTCCTTGGGGGGGCTTTCTTT | TRBJ1-1 | . | TRBV5-1 | .
CSVEDLTYEQYF | TGCAGCGTTGAAGATCTTACTTACGAGCAGTACTTC | TRBJ2-7 | . | TRBV29-1 | .
CASSLWPSKTDTQYF | TGTGCCAGCAGCTTGTGGCCTTCCAAGACAGATACGCAGTATTTT | TRBJ2-3 | few | TRBV5-4 | .
CASTLRTGGSYEQYF | TGTGCCAGTACCCTCCGGACAGGGGGCTCCTACGAGCAGTACTTC | TRBJ2-7 | few | TRBV19 | TRBD1
CASMRPGHGYTF | TGTGCCTCTATGAGGCCAGGACATGGCTACACCTTC | TRBJ1-2 | . | TRBV6-5 | .
CSASLAGGRTQYF | TGCAGTGCTAGTTTGGCGGGGGGGAGGACCCAGTACTTC | TRBJ2-5 | . | TRBV20-1 | TRBD2
CASIGGLSTDTQYF | TGTGCCAGCATAGGGGGCTTGAGCACAGATACGCAGTATTTT | TRBJ2-3 | many | TRBV12-3/TRBV12-4 | TRBD1
CASSLDRVDEQFF | TGCGCCAGCAGCCTGGACAGAGTGGATGAGCAGTTCTTC | TRBJ2-1 | . | TRBV5-1 | .
CASSLFRGAYTEAFF | TGCGCCAGCAGCTTGTTCCGGGGCGCCTACACTGAAGCTTTCTTT | TRBJ1-1 | . | TRBV5-1 | .
CATSYNEQFF | TGTGCCACCTCCTACAATGAGCAGTTCTTC | TRBJ2-1 | . | TRBV19 | .
CASSRQGTRTEAFF | TGTGCCAGCTCGCGACAGGGGACGCGCACTGAAGCTTTCTTT | TRBJ1-1 | many | TRBV18 | TRBD1
CASSLGGTGAYEQYF | TGCGCCAGCAGCTTGGGGGGGACAGGCGCCTACGAGCAGTACTTC | TRBJ2-7 | many | TRBV5-1 | TRBD1
CASSQPRQGRNNSPLHF | TGTGCCAGCAGCCAACCTAGACAGGGGAGGAATAATTCACCCCTCCACTTT | TRBJ1-6 | many | TRBV3-1 | TRBD1
CASSFGTGGSGANVLTF | TGCGCCAGCAGCTTTGGGACAGGGGGCTCTGGGGCCAACGTCCTGACTTTC | TRBJ2-6 | once | TRBV5-1 | TRBD1
CSVDRGQGDEQFF | TGCAGCGTTGATAGGGGACAGGGGGACGAGCAGTTCTTC | TRBJ2-1 | few | TRBV29-1 | TRBD1
CASSRMQAGGPDTQYF | TGCGCCAGCAGCCGGATGCAAGCGGGGGGGCCAGATACGCAGTATTTT | TRBJ2-3 | . | TRBV5-1 | TRBD2
CASSSTSGGAGGELFF | TGTGCCAGCAGTTCGACTAGCGGGGGGGCTGGCGGGGAGCTGTTTTTT | TRBJ2-2 | few | TRBV2 | TRBD2
CASSLEFRARRVPTF | TGTGCCAGCAGCTTAGAATTCCGGGCCCGAAGGGTCCCGACTTTC | TRBJ2-6 | . | TRBV7-9 | .
CASSQGGTGGPNSPLHF | TGCGCCAGCAGCCAAGGAGGGACAGGCGGACCCAATTCACCCCTCCACTTT | TRBJ1-6 | . | TRBV4-3 | TRBD1
CASSSGLATDEQFF | TGTGCCAGTAGTAGCGGACTAGCCACGGATGAGCAGTTCTTC | TRBJ2-1 | few | TRBV19 | TRBD2
CASSSSPWGGELFF | TGTGCCAGCAGCTCCTCCCCGTGGGGCGGGGAGCTGTTTTTT | TRBJ2-2 | . | TRBV14 | .
CSASPGQGNQPQHF | TGCAGTGCTAGCCCTGGGCAGGGGAATCAGCCCCAGCATTTT | TRBJ1-5 | few | TRBV20-1 | .
CASSEGRSFYGYTF | TGTGCCAGCAGTGAAGGGAGGAGTTTCTATGGCTACACCTTC | TRBJ1-2 | . | TRBV2 | .
CASSGETGDTQYF | TGCGCCAGCAGTGGGGAGACGGGAGATACGCAGTATTTT | TRBJ2-3 | many | TRBV10-1 | .
CASSKAGMGAHTEAFF | TGTGCCAGCAGTAAGGCCGGCATGGGGGCTCACACTGAAGCTTTCTTT | TRBJ1-1 | . | TRBV28 | .
CASSLTGRVQETQYF | TGTGCCAGCAGCTTAACGGGTCGAGTCCAAGAGACCCAGTACTTC | TRBJ2-5 | few | TRBV7-9 | .
CASSYLRNRVSNQPQHF | TGTGCCAGCAGTTATCTCCGGAACAGGGTGAGCAATCAGCCCCAGCATTTT | TRBJ1-5 | . | TRBV12-3/TRBV12-4 | .
CASTLGTASNYGYTF | TGCGCCAGCACCCTAGGGACAGCTTCTAACTATGGCTACACCTTC | TRBJ1-2 | . | TRBV5-1 | TRBD1
CASSFGLSYEQYF | TGTGCCAGCAGCTTCGGGCTTTCCTACGAGCAGTACTTC | TRBJ2-7 | few | TRBV7-6 | .
CASSFQGWETQYF | TGTGCCAGCAGTTTCCAGGGATGGGAGACCCAGTACTTC | TRBJ2-5 | . | TRBV27 | .
CSARDGGTGELFF | TGCAGTGCTAGAGATGGGGGAACCGGGGAGCTGTTTTTT | TRBJ2-2 | . | TRBV20-1 | .
CATRGRATDTQYF | TGTGCCACCAGGGGCAGGGCGACAGATACGCAGTATTTT | TRBJ2-3 | . | TRBV10-3 | .
CASSPDTRETQYF | TGCGCCAGCAGCCCGGACACCAGAGAGACCCAGTACTTC | TRBJ2-5 | few | TRBV4-3 | .
CASSLGRGEKLFF | TGTGCCAGCAGTCTGGGGAGAGGTGAAAAACTGTTTTTT | TRBJ1-4 | many | TRBV6-6 | .